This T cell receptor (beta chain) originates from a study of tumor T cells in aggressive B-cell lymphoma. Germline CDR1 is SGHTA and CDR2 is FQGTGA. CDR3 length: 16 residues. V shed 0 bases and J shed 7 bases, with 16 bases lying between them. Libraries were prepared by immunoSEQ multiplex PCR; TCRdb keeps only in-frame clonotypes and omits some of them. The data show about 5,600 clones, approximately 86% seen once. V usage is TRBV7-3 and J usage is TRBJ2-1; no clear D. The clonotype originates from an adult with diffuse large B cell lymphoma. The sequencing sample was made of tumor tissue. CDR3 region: CASSLTERDPFNEQFF. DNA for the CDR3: TGTGCCAGCAGCTTAACGGAGCGCGACCCTTTTAATGAGCAGTTCTTC. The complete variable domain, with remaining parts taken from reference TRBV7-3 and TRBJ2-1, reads GAGVSQTPSNKVTEKGKYVELRCDPISGHTALYWYRQSLGQGPEFLIYFQGTGAADDSGLPNDRFFAVRPEGSVSTLKIQRTERGDSAVYLCASSLTERDPFNEQFFGPGTRLTVL.